This T cell receptor beta chain was profiled in a study of blood T cell repertoires in COVID-19. Turning to the study itself: Italy, Spain and the United States were the sources of the convalescent and acute COVID-19 samples. Sample material is recorded as cDNA or gDNA derived from T cells, B-cell-depleted T cells, or PBMCs.

V lost 3 bases, J lost 5 bases, and 19 bases lay in between. The CDR3 runs 16 residues. CDR1 is GTSNPN, CDR2 SVGIG, per germline (reference sequence). As originally analysed: Estimation of nucleated cell counts relied on the amplification of reference gene primers. Profiling relied on immunoSEQ multiplex PCR, and the TCRdb table lists in-frame clones only, not all of them. The V and J calls and clone size are taken from that table; D and trimming were inferred from the DNA. This table holds fewer than 250,000 clones, roughly 84% found once. The clonotype originates from a woman aged 40 to 50 who had recovered from COVID-19. Sequencing used peripheral blood. The V and J genes are TRBV30 and TRBJ1-4; possible D gene TRBD1, 5 bases. The CDR3 DNA sequence: TGTGCCTGGAGACGCCCCATTTGGCAGGGAAATGAAAAACTGTTTTTT. Its protein product is CAWRRPIWQGNEKLFF.